This T cell receptor (beta chain) emerged from a study of control samples from healthy donors and cancer patients. This table comes from immunoSEQ multiplex PCR, and its TCRdb copy is limited to in-frame clones, with some not included. The table has 130,000 or so clones, 85% to 90% seen once; the top ten hold approximately 8%. Sequencing was carried out using PBMCs. The sequence derives from a middle-aged man with head and neck cancer.

The CDR3 bases are TGTGCCACGCGCGCGGGAGGGTTAACAGATACGCAGTATTTT. Its translation: CATRAGGLTDTQYF. The rearrangement links TRBV19 to TRBJ2-3, with 9 bases matching TRBD2. The germline V gene encodes CDR1 LNHDA and CDR2 SQIVND (reference sequence). The CDR3 totals 14 residues. V shed 10 bases, J shed 3 bases, and the junction held 8 bases outside the gene matches. The variable domain in full, with the rest retrieved from reference TRBV19 and TRBJ2-3, is DGGITQSPKYLFRKEGQNVTLSCEQNLNHDAMYWYRQDPGQGLRLIYYSQIVNDFQKGDIAEGYSVSREKKESFPLTVTSAQKNPTAFYLCATRAGGLTDTQYFGPGTRLTVL.